The source of this T cell receptor beta chain is a study of preoperative IRX-2 immunotherapy in early breast cancer. Clones were sequenced by immunoSEQ multiplex PCR, and TCRdb holds only the in-frame ones, with some missing. The table shows around 60,000 clones, with approximately 93% occurring only once. Stated treatment: preoperative locoregional IRX-2 cytokine immunotherapy. Patients received preoperative, locoregional IRX-2 cytokine immunotherapy in a phase Ib study. The length of the CDR3 is 13 residues. CDR1 is MGHDK and CDR2 is SYGVNS in the germline V gene. V lost 8 bases and J lost 0, with 9 bases in between.

This sequence originates from a human donor with breast cancer. The specimen was collected from a patient treated with IRX-2 immunotherapy. The chain carries TRBV25-1 and TRBJ2-3; no definite D call. The CDR3 region is CASHQPSTDTQYF. The CDR3 DNA reads TGTGCCAGCCACCAGCCTAGCACAGATACGCAGTATTTT.